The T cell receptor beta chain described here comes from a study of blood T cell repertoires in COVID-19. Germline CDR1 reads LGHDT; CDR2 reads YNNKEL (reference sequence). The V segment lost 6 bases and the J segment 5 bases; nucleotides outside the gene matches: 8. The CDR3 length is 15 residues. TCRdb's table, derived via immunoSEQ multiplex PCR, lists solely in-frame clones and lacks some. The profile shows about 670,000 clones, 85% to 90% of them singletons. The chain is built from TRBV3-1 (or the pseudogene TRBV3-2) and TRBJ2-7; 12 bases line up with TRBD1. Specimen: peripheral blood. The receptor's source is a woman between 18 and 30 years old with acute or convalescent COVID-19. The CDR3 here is CASRDRDRGLHEQYF. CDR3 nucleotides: TGTGCCAGCAGAGACCGGGACAGGGGGCTCCACGAGCAGTACTTC.